This entry describes one T cell receptor (beta chain). This specimen comes from a study of T cells after yellow fever vaccination. TCRdb re-derived calls from the 5' RACE reads in MiXCR, one entry per CDR3 protein. In the table there are roughly 190,000 distinct CDR3 sequences, 11% of which are singletons. There are 13 residues in the CDR3. V lost 7 bases, J lost 3 bases, and 9 bases lay in between. Germline CDR1 and CDR2: MNHEY and SVGAGI. The chain carries TRBV6-5 and TRBJ2-2, with D possibly TRBD2 on 6 matching bases. This clonotype originated in a man in his late teens or twenties who received the YFV17D yellow fever vaccine. The specimen was CD8+ T cells sorted from PBMCs, collected 15 days after the yellow fever booster vaccination. The CDR3 reads CASKTSYTGELFF. The CDR3 DNA reads as TGTGCCAGCAAAACTAGCTACACCGGGGAGCTGTTTTTT.